This TCR beta chain was sequenced in a study of HIV-infected patients and healthy controls (dated by TCRdb to 2014 to 2015). In the study overall: Although they stayed below normal ranges, CD4 counts in most of the 16 patients rose modestly but significantly after three months of therapy. CD8 counts showed no consistent shift during early therapy, whereas the CD4:CD8 ratio rose slightly. Viral load fell below detection in about 65% of the 16 patients by the second bleed and in all patients following a further year of therapy. Patients exhibited no overall T-cell lymphocytopenia, and total CDR3 counts per chain were not significantly different from those of controls. The study asked whether deep sequencing of the TCR repertoire from small blood samples of HIV patients could detect immune perturbation and reconstitution.

After antiretroviral therapy began, follow-up blood was collected from HIV-infected patients roughly three months, about 14 weeks, later. Whole blood was used without cell fractionation, so the repertoire reflected all unsorted peripheral T cells. For RNA extraction, a 2.5 ml sample of peripheral blood was drawn into Tempus tubes. Patients with febrile or AIDS-related illness, tumors, hepatitis B or C coinfection, immunomodulatory therapy, recent vaccination or treatment interruptions were excluded from enrollment. The TURBO-DNase kit was used to remove leftover genomic DNA, and GLOBINclear was used to deplete globin mRNA. What the work shows at the level of the full study, not this receptor alone: Roughly threefold more distinct CDR3s and higher Shannon diversity were observed in healthy control repertoires than in untreated HIV+ repertoires. Size-matched repertoire data did not replicate the apparent post-therapy recovery of the Gini index in HIV-infected patients. The pairing of alpha and beta chains was not determined in the samples. The study cohorts differed slightly in age and sex profile, but those differences did not account for the observed differences in diversity. HIV-associated CDR3s exhibited a significant reduction in frequency during therapy, whereas CMV-associated CDR3s exhibited no significant change, although the majority increased in frequency. HIV-infected repertoires had significantly higher mean Gini indices than controls, possibly reflecting oligoclonality. Compared with controls, HIV-infected patients showed significantly different mean usage of eight alpha and eight beta V genes. Comparisons were complicated by unequal numbers of distinct sequences between patients and controls, and rare events from HIV-infected data were overweighted by size-matching. Both the Jaccard index and the count of highly shared sequences showed that healthy controls shared more CDR3s between individuals than HIV+ patients did. The therapy captured by the treated samples lasted only three to four months, arguably too short a period to observe immune reconstitution given low adult thymic output. Donor HLA types were not determined in the study. The dynamics of distinct T-cell subpopulations could not be separated, and sequencing depth was restricted, because whole blood was used. Alpha-chain CDR3s from MAIT cells appeared at high frequency in healthy controls but were severely depleted in HIV+ repertoires. A major limit on how widely the findings apply, in the view of the authors, was that only sixteen HIV-infected individuals were processed.

Using SuperScript III with primers targeting the alpha and beta constant regions, around 500 ng of RNA was reverse transcribed. Separate alpha and beta chain libraries were generated by chain-specific third strand synthesis with multiplexing indices. The protocol used a single primer pair to amplify all rearrangements within a chain, which avoided primer bias, and attached molecular barcodes to each cDNA molecule. The SP2 sequencing primer site and a random hexamer were carried on a 5' RACE adapter, to which purified cDNA was joined by T4 RNA Ligase 1. Second strand synthesis was primed from the SP2 site with Phusion polymerase, using slow temperature ramps to favor optimal annealing. Two random hexamer sequences, both added before amplification and joined together, made up the 12-nucleotide barcode of each molecule. A brief initial PCR introduced P5 and P7 adapter elements together with a second index, and a 23-cycle amplification PCR using P5s and P7 primers was subsequently performed. A total of 25 to 30 PCR cycles were applied to the libraries, which were quantified on a Qubit, sized on a Bioanalyzer, and diluted to about 4 nM. The normalized libraries were sequenced on an Illumina MiSeq using 2 x 250 paired-end kits. Reverse transcription reactions were cleaned up on MinElute columns and eluted into 9.5 to 10 ul Tris-Cl. Adapter ligations were incubated for less than 30 hours at 16 degrees C and subsequently purified with AMPure XP beads at a 1:1 ratio. Regarding the original processing steps: A modified Decombinator that output V, J, insert and barcode information was used to process the demultiplexed FASTQ files. Sequences sharing a barcode but differing from the dominant sequence were discarded as errors, and barcodes clustered at Levenshtein distance 3 were counted to estimate original cDNA molecules. Downstream analyses used R packages ineq, vegan, igraph and RCytoscape, with IMGT nomenclature and CDR3 definitions. The authors computed V gene usage over distinct sequences and counted each TCR a single time to avoid skew from clonal expansion. Unique CDR3 amino acid sequences within a donor were connected in similarity networks whenever two sequences differed by a single Levenshtein edit. Published HIV-specific CDR3s (about 90 alpha, 702 beta) and CMV-specific CDR3s (more than 12 alpha, 250 or so beta) were compiled and searched for in the repertoires. Lower sequence numbers were not the cause of the decreased diversity in patients, as random subsampling to size-matched repertoires showed. TCRdb reran the public reads through fastp at Q25 and MiXCR, keeping productive beta chains. CDR3 protein duplicates are merged, each entry listing the most common genes and DNA. The V and J calls and clone size come from TCRdb's table, not from the authors' own analysis. Counted in this sample were roughly 20,000 distinct CDR3 sequences; roughly 8.7% of them appeared once. In total, the top ten clones hold around 20% of the sample.

CDR1 and CDR2 (SGHTA, FQGNSA) derive from the germline V gene. From the cysteine up to the phenylalanine, the CDR3 has a length of 14 residues. The retained sequence is limited to the CDR3, 42 bases, with the frame set at the first base. Germline trimming: 2 bases from V, 6 bases from J; junction bases outside gene matches: 5. This clonotype was recorded at least ten times. Its antigen is still unknown. Base qualities are not at hand, and no much larger clone is one base apart. The material sequenced was blood, taken during antiretroviral therapy. The chain was built from TRBV7-2 and TRBJ2-3; 7 nucleotides in the junction match TRBD1. The receptor was isolated from an adult with HIV infection. The CDR3 protein sequence reads: CASSLNRGSDTQYF. The nucleotide sequence is given as TGTGCCAGCAGCTTAAACAGGGGTAGTGATACGCAGTATTTT.